The 19 T cell receptor beta chains in this list originate from one sample, sequenced in a study of blood T cell repertoires in COVID-19. Sequencing was performed with immunoSEQ multiplex PCR; in TCRdb, only in-frame clones are kept and a portion is missing. The sample has about 480,000 clones, approximately 88% seen once. Sequencing was carried out using peripheral blood. These receptor sequences come from a woman aged 50 to 60 with COVID-19, enrolled during active disease.

This clone was recorded a few times. DNA of the CDR3: TGTGCCAGTAGTCTGACAGGATGGGGCACTGAAGCTTTCTTT. Translation: CASSLTGWGTEAFF. This rearrangement joins TRBV19 to TRBJ1-1; D might be TRBD1 (6 bases). V was clipped by 5 bases and J by 4 bases, with 14 bases between them. The germline V gene encodes CDR1 LNHDA and CDR2 SQIVND (reference sequence). This CDR3 contains 14 residues.

This clone is a singleton in its sample. The chain uses TRBV3-1 (or the pseudogene TRBV3-2) and TRBJ1-2, with 7 bases fitting TRBD1. In germline, CDR1 is LGHDT, CDR2 YNNKEL (reference sequence). This CDR3 has 12 residues. The V gene end was trimmed by 5 bases and the J gene end by 5 bases; junction bases not matched to a gene: 2. CDR3 bases: TGTGCCAGCAGCGGGACAGAATATGGCTACACCTTC. It codes for CASSGTEYGYTF.

This clone was observed a single time. This CDR3 is CASSLALGQGREDYGYTF. In DNA form, the CDR3 reads TGCGCCAGCAGCTTGGCCTTGGGACAGGGGAGGGAAGACTATGGCTACACCTTC. V usage is TRBV5-1 and J usage is TRBJ1-2, with 10 bases fitting TRBD1. Germline CDR1 SGHRS, CDR2 YFSETQ. This CDR3 is built from 18 residues. V lost 0 bases, J lost 3 bases, and 11 bases stayed unmatched.

The chain joins TRBV7-9 to TRBJ2-1; no definite D call. CDR3 size: 12 residues. CDR1 and CDR2 (germline): SEHNR, FQNEAQ (reference sequence). Trimming removed 5 bases from V and 10 bases from J, with 12 bases in between. The CDR3 DNA sequence: TGTGCCAGCAGCCCTCCTCCCGGGGAGCAGTTCTTC. Amino acid sequence: CASSPPPGEQFF.

This rearrangement joins TRBV19 to TRBJ1-5; D not certain. CDR3 length: 15 amino acids. Per germline, CDR1 LNHDA and CDR2 SQIVND (reference sequence). Trimming took 5 bases from V and 0 from J, leaving 11 bases between them. The CDR3 loop is CASSARIDSNQPQHF. The DNA of the CDR3 is TGTGCCAGTAGTGCGAGAATAGATAGCAATCAGCCCCAGCATTTT.

CDR3 sequence reads: CASSPREDYEQYF. The CDR3 bases are TGTGCCAGTAGCCCCAGGGAGGACTACGAGCAGTACTTC. The chain is built from TRBV19 and TRBJ2-7, with D possibly being TRBD2 (6 bases). Looked up from germline, CDR1 is LNHDA and CDR2 is SQIVND (reference sequence). The V gene lost 6 bases and the J gene lost 3 bases, with 12 bases spanning the gap. CDR3 size: 13 residues. The full variable domain, in which reference TRBV19 and TRBJ2-7 provide the parts outside the CDR3, is DGGITQSPKYLFRKEGQNVTLSCEQNLNHDAMYWYRQDPGQGLRLIYYSQIVNDFQKGDIAEGYSVSREKKESFPLTVTSAQKNPTAFYLCASSPREDYEQYFGPGTRLTVT.

V gene TRBV6-1 combines with J gene TRBJ2-3; 9 bases line up with TRBD2. V trimming: 1 base; J trimming: 2 bases; junction bases outside the gene matches: 7. Germline-derived CDR1 and CDR2 are MNHNS and SASEGT. This CDR3 has 17 residues. CDR3 nucleotide sequence: TGTGCCAGCAGTGAAGAGCCTAGCGGGGCAATCACAGATACGCAGTATTTT. Translated: CASSEEPSGAITDTQYF.

The chain employs TRBV29-1 and TRBJ1-1, with D uncertain. V was trimmed by 4 bases and J by 3 bases, leaving 12 bases between them. This CDR3 contains 13 residues. The V gene's germline CDR1 is SQVTM and CDR2 ANQGSEA. This CDR3 is CSVGRPTDTEAFF. The CDR3, as DNA: TGCAGCGTTGGGAGGCCGACGGACACTGAAGCTTTCTTT.

The genes are TRBV9 and TRBJ2-3; D is unresolved. Germline V gene sequence: CDR1 SGDLS, CDR2 YYNGEE. V lost 2 bases and J 3 bases, leaving 13 bases between the germline ends. This CDR3 has 15 amino acids. This chain's CDR3 is CASSVMGDKTDTQYF. The CDR3 region has the DNA TGTGCCAGCAGCGTGATGGGTGACAAGACAGATACGCAGTATTTT.

The chain uses TRBV3-1 (or the pseudogene TRBV3-2) and TRBJ1-6; possibly TRBD1 for D (5 bases). This CDR3 spans 14 amino acids. CDR1 and CDR2 (germline): LGHDT, YNNKEL (reference sequence). V was shortened by 4 bases and J by 10 bases, with 14 bases between the two germline ends. CDR3 in amino acids: CASSLTANTSPLHF. Here the CDR3 DNA reads TGTGCCAGCAGCCTGACAGCAAACACATCACCCCTCCACTTT.

This chain connects TRBV11-2 to TRBJ2-7; 7 nucleotides align to TRBD1. V gave up 4 bases and J gave up 2 bases; unmatched junction bases: 5. Germline V lookup: CDR1 SGHAT, CDR2 FQNNGV. The CDR3 consists of 14 residues. CDR3 amino acids: CASSSRQGTYEQYF. The DNA for the CDR3 is TGTGCCAGCAGCTCCCGACAGGGTACCTACGAGCAGTACTTC.

This clone was recorded once. The rearrangement joins TRBV19 to TRBJ2-2; the D gene is possibly TRBD2 (6 bases). Germline loops: CDR1 LNHDA, CDR2 SQIVND (reference sequence). With 5 bases removed from V and 6 bases from J, the gap between germline ends came to 10 bases. CDR3 length equals 13 residues. The CDR3 reads CASSGAGSGELFF. The CDR3 nucleotides read TGTGCCAGTAGTGGCGCGGGGTCCGGGGAGCTGTTTTTT.

The CDR3 region is CASSLRVRGDTQYF. Here the CDR3 DNA reads TGCGCCAGCAGCCTCCGGGTAAGGGGAGATACGCAGTATTTT. The chain has TRBV5-1 and TRBJ2-3, with D tentatively TRBD1 (5 bases). With 4 bases removed from V and 5 bases from J, the gap between germline ends came to 14 bases. Looked up from germline, CDR1 is SGHRS and CDR2 is YFSETQ. The CDR3 covers 14 residues.

The rearrangement uses TRBV19 and TRBJ1-6; D is uncertain. Deletions cut 5 bases from V and 7 bases from J, with 12 bases between. The germline gives CDR1 LNHDA, CDR2 SQIVND (reference sequence). CDR3 length: 14 amino acids. Written as DNA, the CDR3 is TGTGCCAGTAGTTCCGACACCGGAAATTCACCCCTCCACTTT. This gives the protein CASSSDTGNSPLHF.

This chain uses TRBV5-1 with TRBJ1-5, with TRBD1 identical over 9 bases. In germline, CDR1 is SGHRS, CDR2 YFSETQ. The CDR3 runs 18 residues. Trimming at V came to 0 bases and at J to 2 bases, leaving 9 bases not matched to a gene. The CDR3 reads CASSLDGGQGRGNQPQHF. The CDR3 DNA sequence: TGCGCCAGCAGCTTGGATGGAGGACAGGGGAGGGGCAATCAGCCCCAGCATTTT.

The chain combines TRBV11-1 with TRBJ2-4; tentatively, D is TRBD1 (5 bases). This CDR3 spans 15 amino acids. Germline V lookup: CDR1 SGHAT, CDR2 FQDESV (reference sequence). V lost 4 bases, J lost 1 base, and 11 bases lay in between. The CDR3 DNA follows: TGTGCCAGCAGCTCTCAGGGAATCGCCAAAAACATTCAGTACTTC. Translation gives CASSSQGIAKNIQYF. Together with reference TRBV11-1 and TRBJ2-4, the CDR3 gives the full variable domain: EAEVAQSPRYKITEKSQAVAFWCDPISGHATLYWYRQILGQGPELLVQFQDESVVDDSQLPKDRFSAERLKGVDSTLKIQPAELGDSAMYLCASSSQGIAKNIQYFGAGTRLSVL.

The V call is TRBV24-1, the J call TRBJ2-5, with D possibly matching TRBD2 (7 bases). V was shortened by 7 bases and J by 4 bases, with 15 bases between the two germline ends. CDR1 is KGHDR and CDR2 is SFDVKD in the germline V gene. The CDR3 sequence is 14 residues long. Here the CDR3 reads CATRGGPPAETQYF. The CDR3 DNA reads TGTGCCACCAGGGGGGGGCCGCCTGCAGAGACCCAGTACTTC.

This chain uses TRBV18 with TRBJ1-2; 12 nucleotides align to TRBD1. Germline CDR1 reads KGHSH; CDR2 reads LQKENI. CDR3 size: 15 residues. The V gene end was trimmed by 3 bases and the J gene end by 5 bases; junction bases not matched to a gene: 4. The CDR3 here is CASSPLGQGAYGYTF. DNA of the CDR3: TGTGCCAGCTCACCCCTGGGACAGGGGGCTTATGGCTACACCTTC.

The CDR3 sequence is CASSSMTGRLSFRNTIYF. The CDR3, as DNA: TGTGCCAGCAGCTCTATGACAGGGAGATTGAGTTTTAGAAACACCATATATTTT. This chain joins TRBV11-2 and TRBJ1-3; 7 positions agree with TRBD1. After removal of 4 bases from V and 5 bases from J, the junction contained 17 bases not matched to a gene. This CDR3 has 18 amino acids. Germline V gene data show CDR1 as SGHAT and CDR2 as FQNNGV.